This is a list of T cell receptor beta chains from one sample in a study of blood T cell repertoires in COVID-19. The protocol was immunoSEQ multiplex PCR, while the TCRdb copy is restricted to in-frame clones and leaves out a portion. The sample lists approximately 81,000 clones, more than 75% seen once, with approximately 7.3% in the top ten. Sequenced sample: peripheral blood. These receptors were taken from a human donor in a cohort sampled during active COVID-19. CDR3s include the opening cysteine and the closing phenylalanine or tryptophan. The D gene is left open where the match is weak. Size is omitted from some rows. Given values are once, few, many or a class for expanded clones.

cdr3_length | clone_size | j_call | v_call | d_call | cdr3_aa | cdr3_nt
15 | few | TRBJ2-7 | TRBV4-2 | TRBD2 | CASSQEGGGYYEQYF | TGTGCCAGCAGCCAAGAGGGCGGGGGGTATTACGAGCAGTACTTC
15 | NA | TRBJ1-2 | TRBV19 | NA | CASSIGYEDIYGYTF | TGTGCCAGTAGTATAGGTTACGAGGATATCTATGGCTACACCTTC
16 | NA | TRBJ2-3 | TRBV7-8 | NA | CASSLVRLAATDTQYF | TGTGCCAGCAGCTTAGTTAGGCTAGCTGCCACAGATACGCAGTATTTT
15 | NA | TRBJ2-5 | TRBV5-1 | NA | CASSLEAQGTETQYF | TGCGCCAGCAGCTTGGAGGCCCAGGGTACTGAGACCCAGTACTTC
14 | NA | TRBJ2-7 | TRBV6-1 | TRBD2 | CASSEVSSGVKQYF | TGTGCCAGCAGTGAAGTTAGTAGCGGGGTTAAGCAGTACTTC
16 | few | TRBJ2-3 | TRBV7-2 | TRBD2 | CASSFTSGGGSDTQYF | TGTGCCAGCAGCTTTACTAGCGGGGGGGGGTCGGATACGCAGTATTTT
15 | few | TRBJ1-2 | TRBV10-3 | NA | CAISLDLTTAYGYTF | TGTGCCATCAGTCTAGACCTAACGACAGCTTATGGCTACACCTTC
15 | NA | TRBJ2-7 | TRBV5-6 | TRBD1 | CASSLAGTGRYEQYF | TGTGCCAGCAGCTTGGCCGGGACAGGAAGGTACGAGCAGTACTTC
13 | NA | TRBJ1-4 | TRBV30 | NA | CAWSGSRDEKLFF | TGTGCCTGGAGTGGTTCCAGGGATGAAAAACTGTTTTTT
13 | NA | TRBJ1-2 | TRBV19 | NA | CASSIGALGGYTF | TGTGCCAGTAGTATAGGGGCCCTTGGCGGCTACACCTTC
15 | once | TRBJ2-7 | TRBV5-1 | NA | CASSLWWRGPYEQYF | TGCGCCAGCAGCTTGTGGTGGCGGGGACCCTACGAGCAGTACTTC
14 | NA | TRBJ1-5 | TRBV25-1 | TRBD1 | CASRGTGGNQPQHF | TGTGCCAGCAGGGGGACAGGGGGCAATCAGCCCCAGCATTTT
15 | NA | TRBJ2-7 | TRBV7-2 | TRBD1 | CASSLAGQGPYGQYF | TGTGCCAGCAGCTTAGCCGGACAGGGTCCCTACGGGCAGTACTTC
13 | NA | TRBJ1-1 | TRBV19 | TRBD1 | CASTRQGNTEAFF | TGTGCCAGCACCCGACAGGGTAATACTGAAGCTTTCTTT
16 | NA | TRBJ2-7 | TRBV3-1/TRBV3-2 | TRBD1 | CASSQITGTGSYEQYF | TGTGCCAGCAGCCAGATCACCGGGACAGGGAGCTACGAGCAGTACTTC
16 | NA | TRBJ2-7 | TRBV4-2 | NA | CASSQEGGMVSYEQYF | TGTGCCAGCAGCCAAGAAGGAGGGATGGTCTCCTACGAGCAGTACTTC
16 | NA | TRBJ2-7 | TRBV9 | TRBD2 | CASSVDTSGGAYEQYF | TGTGCCAGCAGCGTAGACACTAGCGGGGGGGCCTACGAGCAGTACTTC
12 | once | TRBJ1-1 | TRBV29-1 | NA | CSVGWGGTEAFF | TGCAGCGTTGGGTGGGGGGGCACTGAAGCTTTCTTT
13 | NA | TRBJ1-1 | TRBV6-6 | NA | CASSYPGGTEAFF | TGTGCCAGCAGTTACCCTGGAGGAACTGAAGCTTTCTTT
14 | NA | TRBJ1-2 | TRBV5-6 | NA | CASSFGQSPYGYTF | TGTGCCAGCAGCTTTGGACAATCCCCCTATGGCTACACCTTC
13 | NA | TRBJ1-6 | TRBV5-1 | NA | CASSLGEASPLHF | TGCGCCAGCAGCTTGGGTGAGGCTTCACCCCTCCACTTT
15 | NA | TRBJ2-1 | TRBV5-1 | TRBD2 | CASSLGSGGIGEQFF | TGCGCCAGCAGCTTGGGTAGCGGGGGGATAGGTGAGCAGTTCTTC
14 | NA | TRBJ1-1 | TRBV18 | NA | CASSLDRLNTEAFF | TGTGCCAGCTCACTGGACAGACTGAACACTGAAGCTTTCTTT
18 | NA | TRBJ2-3 | TRBV7-9 | TRBD1 | CASSPRRWGQESTDTQYF | TGTGCCAGCAGTCCACGACGGTGGGGACAGGAGAGCACAGATACGCAGTATTTT
14 | NA | TRBJ2-7 | TRBV9 | TRBD1 | CASSIRDRGYEQYF | TGTGCCAGCAGCATACGGGACAGGGGCTACGAGCAGTACTTC
18 | NA | TRBJ2-7 | TRBV7-2 | TRBD2 | CASSLQRPGTSGGYEQYF | TGTGCCAGCAGCTTACAGCGACCAGGGACTAGCGGGGGGTACGAGCAGTACTTC
16 | NA | TRBJ1-1 | TRBV7-3 | NA | CASSRGRIGLNTEAFF | TGTGCCAGCAGCCGCGGGCGGATAGGGTTGAACACTGAAGCTTTCTTT